This T cell receptor (beta chain) was sequenced in a study of post-analysis software for immune sequencing data. Comments on this clonotype: As yet, its antigen is unknown.

Trimming took off 7 bases at V and 1 base at J, with 13 bases between the two ends. The germline gives CDR1 SQVTM, CDR2 ANQGSEA. The CDR3 is 13 amino acids. Regarding the study as a whole: Relative to controls, patients had 4 or 5 TRBV segments at higher frequency, with TRBV5-6, TRBV5-1 and TRBV20-1 among these.

Built from TCR beta cDNA, the libraries had unique molecular identifiers in them. Using its own MiXCR run on the PCR reads, TCRdb lists one record per CDR3 protein. Of about 460,000 distinct CDR3 sequences listed, over 35% are singletons. What was sequenced was blood. The receptor's source is a girl aged 10-17 years with multiple sclerosis. The gene calls are TRBV29-1 and TRBJ2-5, with D tentatively TRBD1 (6 bases). CDR3 amino acids: CSARRGFQETQYF. The DNA of the CDR3 is TGCAGCGCCCGAAGGGGGTTCCAAGAGACCCAGTACTTC.